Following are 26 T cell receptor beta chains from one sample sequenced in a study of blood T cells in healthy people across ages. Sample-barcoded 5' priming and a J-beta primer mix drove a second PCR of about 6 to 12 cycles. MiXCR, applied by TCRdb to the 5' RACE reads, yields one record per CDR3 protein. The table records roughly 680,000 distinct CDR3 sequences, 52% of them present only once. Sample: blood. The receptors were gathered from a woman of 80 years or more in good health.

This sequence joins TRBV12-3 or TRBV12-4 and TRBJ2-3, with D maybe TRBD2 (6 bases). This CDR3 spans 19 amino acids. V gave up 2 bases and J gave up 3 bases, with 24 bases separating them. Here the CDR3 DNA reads TGTGCCAGCAGTTTAAGGGCGGGGCCGATTGGGATCGGGACAGATACGCAGTATTTT. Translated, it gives CASSLRAGPIGIGTDTQYF.

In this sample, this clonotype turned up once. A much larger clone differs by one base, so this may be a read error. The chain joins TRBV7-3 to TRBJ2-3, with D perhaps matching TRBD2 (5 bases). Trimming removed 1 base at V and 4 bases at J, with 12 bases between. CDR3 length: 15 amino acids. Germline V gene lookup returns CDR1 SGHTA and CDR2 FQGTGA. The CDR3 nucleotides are TGTGCCAGCAGCTTAATAACGGGAAGTTCAGATACGCAGTATTTT. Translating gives CASSLITGSSDTQYF.

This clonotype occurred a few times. CDR3 DNA: TGCGCCAGCAGCTTGGATCCAGCGGGGGTCCAAGGTACCCAGTACTTC. Translation: CASSLDPAGVQGTQYF. V and J are TRBV5-1 and TRBJ2-5, with 8 positions matching TRBD2. Unmatched junction bases numbered 12, after V lost 0 bases and J lost 8 bases. CDR3 length equals 16 residues. Germline CDR1 is SGHRS and CDR2 is YFSETQ.

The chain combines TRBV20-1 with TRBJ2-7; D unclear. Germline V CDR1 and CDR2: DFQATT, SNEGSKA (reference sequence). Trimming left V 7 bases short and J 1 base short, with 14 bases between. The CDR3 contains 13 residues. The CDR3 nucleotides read TGCAGTGGCAACGCCGACGGGTCCTACGAGCAGTACTTC. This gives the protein CSGNADGSYEQYF.

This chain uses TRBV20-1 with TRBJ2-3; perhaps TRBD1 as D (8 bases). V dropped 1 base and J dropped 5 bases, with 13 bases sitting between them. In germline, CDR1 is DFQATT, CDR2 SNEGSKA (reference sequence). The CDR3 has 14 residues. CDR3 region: CSARGTGRGDTQYF. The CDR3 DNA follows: TGCAGTGCTAGAGGGACAGGGAGGGGAGATACGCAGTATTTT.

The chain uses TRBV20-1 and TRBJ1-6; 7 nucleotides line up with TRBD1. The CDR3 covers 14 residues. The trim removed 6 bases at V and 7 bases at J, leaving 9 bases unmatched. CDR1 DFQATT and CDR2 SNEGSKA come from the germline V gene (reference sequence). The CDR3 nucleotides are TGCAGTGCCAGGGGGGGCGTGGGGAATTCACCCCTCCACTTT. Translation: CSARGGVGNSPLHF.

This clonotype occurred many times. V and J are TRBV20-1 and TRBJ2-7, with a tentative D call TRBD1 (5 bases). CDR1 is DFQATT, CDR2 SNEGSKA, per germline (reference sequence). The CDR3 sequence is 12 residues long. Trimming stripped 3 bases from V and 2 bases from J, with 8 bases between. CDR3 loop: CSASRVPYEQYF. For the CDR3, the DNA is TGCAGTGCTAGCAGGGTTCCCTACGAGCAGTACTTC.

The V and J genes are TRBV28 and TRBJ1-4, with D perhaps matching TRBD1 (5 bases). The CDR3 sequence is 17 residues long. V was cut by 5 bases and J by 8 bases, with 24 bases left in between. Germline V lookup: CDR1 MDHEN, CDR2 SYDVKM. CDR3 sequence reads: CASSPGRDLITGEKLFF. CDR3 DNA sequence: TGTGCCAGCAGTCCGGGGAGGGACCTTATAACGGGAGAAAAACTGTTTTTT.

This CDR3 reads CASSSEIWTGEVDTQYF. The CDR3 DNA is TGCGCCAGCAGCAGCGAAATTTGGACAGGGGAGGTAGATACGCAGTATTTT. The chain carries TRBV5-1 and TRBJ2-3; TRBD1 matches 9 bases. This CDR3 spans 17 amino acids. Germline CDR1 and CDR2: SGHRS and YFSETQ. Trimming removed 4 bases from V and 5 bases from J; junction bases left unmatched: 14.

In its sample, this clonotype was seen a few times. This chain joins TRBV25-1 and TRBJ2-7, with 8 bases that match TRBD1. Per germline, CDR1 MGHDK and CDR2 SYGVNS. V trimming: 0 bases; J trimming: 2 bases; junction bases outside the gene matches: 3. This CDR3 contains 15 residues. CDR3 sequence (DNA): TGTGCCAGCAGTGAATATACAGGGGGAACCTACGAGCAGTACTTC. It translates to CASSEYTGGTYEQYF.

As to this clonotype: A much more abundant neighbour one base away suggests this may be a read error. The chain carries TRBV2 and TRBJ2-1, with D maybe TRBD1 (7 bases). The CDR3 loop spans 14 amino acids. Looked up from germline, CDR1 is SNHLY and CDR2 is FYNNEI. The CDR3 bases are TGTGCCAGCCGTGACAGGGAGGTTTCCTACGAGCAGTTCTTC. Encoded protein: CASRDREVSYEQFF.

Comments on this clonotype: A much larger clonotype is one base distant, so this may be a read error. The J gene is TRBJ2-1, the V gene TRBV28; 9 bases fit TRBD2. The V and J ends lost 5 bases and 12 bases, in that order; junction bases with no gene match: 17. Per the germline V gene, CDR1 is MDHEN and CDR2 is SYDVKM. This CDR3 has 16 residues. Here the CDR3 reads CASSPHSGSMGSGQFF. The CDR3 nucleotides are TGTGCCAGCAGTCCCCATAGCGGGAGCATGGGGAGTGGGCAGTTCTTC.

The CDR3 sequence is CASSQVTGGPHNEQFF. Written as DNA, the CDR3 is TGTGCCAGCAGCCAAGTTACGGGGGGGCCACACAATGAGCAGTTCTTC. The chain recombines TRBV4-2 with TRBJ2-1; TRBD2 matches 8 bases. The ends lost 1 base at V and 5 bases at J; junction bases unmatched: 7. The CDR3 totals 16 residues. Germline values: CDR1 LGHNA, CDR2 YNFKEQ.

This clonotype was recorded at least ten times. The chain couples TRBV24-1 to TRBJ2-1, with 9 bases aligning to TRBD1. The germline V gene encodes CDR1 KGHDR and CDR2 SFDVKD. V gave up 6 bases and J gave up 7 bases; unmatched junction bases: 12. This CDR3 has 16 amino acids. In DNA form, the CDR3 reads TGTGCCACCAGTTTCCCGGGACAGGGACAAGGGAATGAGCAGTTCTTC. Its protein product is CATSFPGQGQGNEQFF.

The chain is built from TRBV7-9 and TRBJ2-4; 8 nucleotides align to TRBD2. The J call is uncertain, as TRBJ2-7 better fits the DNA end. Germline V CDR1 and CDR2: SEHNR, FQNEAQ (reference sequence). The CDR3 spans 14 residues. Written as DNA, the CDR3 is TGTGCCAGCAGCTCGGGAAGCGGGAGCTACGAGCAGTACTTC. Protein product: CASSSGSGSYEQYF.

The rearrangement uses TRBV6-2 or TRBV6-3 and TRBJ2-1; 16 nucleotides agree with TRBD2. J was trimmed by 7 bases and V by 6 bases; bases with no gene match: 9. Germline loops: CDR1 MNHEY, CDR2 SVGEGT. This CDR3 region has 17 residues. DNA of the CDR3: TGTGCCAGCAGCTCGGGACTAGCGGGAGGGCCTAGGAATGAGCAGTTCTTC. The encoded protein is CASSSGLAGGPRNEQFF.

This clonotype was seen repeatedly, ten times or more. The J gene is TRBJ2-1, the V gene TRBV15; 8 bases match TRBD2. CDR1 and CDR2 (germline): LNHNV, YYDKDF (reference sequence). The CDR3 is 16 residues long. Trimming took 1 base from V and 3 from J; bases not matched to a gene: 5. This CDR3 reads CATSRGGTSGYNEQFF. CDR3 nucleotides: TGTGCCACCAGCAGAGGTGGGACTAGTGGCTACAATGAGCAGTTCTTC. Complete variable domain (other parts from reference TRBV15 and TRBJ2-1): DAMVIQNPRYQVTQFGKPVTLSCSQTLNHNVMYWYQQKSSQAPKLLFHYYDKDFNNEADTPDNFQSRRPNTSFCFLDIRSPGLGDTAMYLCATSRGGTSGYNEQFFGPGTRLTVL.

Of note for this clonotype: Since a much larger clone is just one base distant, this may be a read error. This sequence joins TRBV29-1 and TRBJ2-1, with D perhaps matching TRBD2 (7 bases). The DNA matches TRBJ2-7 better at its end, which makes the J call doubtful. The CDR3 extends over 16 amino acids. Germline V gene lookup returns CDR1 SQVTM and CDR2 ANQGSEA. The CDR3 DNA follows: TGCAGCGCACGGAGGGGGGGCCAAACCTCCTACAATGAGCAGTACTTC. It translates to CSARRGGQTSYNEQYF.

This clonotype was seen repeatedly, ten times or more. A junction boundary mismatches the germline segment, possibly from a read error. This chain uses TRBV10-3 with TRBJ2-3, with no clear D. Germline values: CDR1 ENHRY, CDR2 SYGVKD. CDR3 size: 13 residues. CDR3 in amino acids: CAISERSTDTLYF. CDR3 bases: TGTGCCATCAGTGAGCGTAGCACAGATACGCTGTATTTT.

CDR3 in amino acids: CASRPLGNTGELFF. DNA for the CDR3: TGCGCCAGTCGCCCCCTTGGTAACACCGGGGAGCTGTTTTTT. The chain uses TRBV5-1 and TRBJ2-2; D is unresolved. The CDR3 runs 14 residues. V was trimmed by 8 bases and J by 2 bases, leaving 13 bases between them. CDR1 is SGHRS and CDR2 is YFSETQ in the germline V gene.

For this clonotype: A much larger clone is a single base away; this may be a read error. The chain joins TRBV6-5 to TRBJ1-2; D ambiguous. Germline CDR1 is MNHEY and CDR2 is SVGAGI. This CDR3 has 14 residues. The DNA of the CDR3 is TGTGCCAGCAGTGACTCAAATGTAAACTATGGCTACACCTTC. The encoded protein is CASSDSNVNYGYTF.

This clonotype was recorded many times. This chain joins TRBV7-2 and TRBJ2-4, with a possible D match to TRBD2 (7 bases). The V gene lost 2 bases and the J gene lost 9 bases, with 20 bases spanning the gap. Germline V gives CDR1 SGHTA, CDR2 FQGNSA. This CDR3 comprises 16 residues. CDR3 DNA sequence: TGTGCCAGCAGCTTAAATCCGGGGGGCATTAGGGGCATTCAGTACTTC. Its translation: CASSLNPGGIRGIQYF.

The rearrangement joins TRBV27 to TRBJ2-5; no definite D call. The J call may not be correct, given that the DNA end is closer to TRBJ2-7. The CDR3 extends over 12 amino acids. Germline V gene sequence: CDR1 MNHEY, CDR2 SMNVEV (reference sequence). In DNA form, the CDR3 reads TGTGCCAGCACCACTTTGGGCTACGAGCAGTACTTC. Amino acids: CASTTLGYEQYF.

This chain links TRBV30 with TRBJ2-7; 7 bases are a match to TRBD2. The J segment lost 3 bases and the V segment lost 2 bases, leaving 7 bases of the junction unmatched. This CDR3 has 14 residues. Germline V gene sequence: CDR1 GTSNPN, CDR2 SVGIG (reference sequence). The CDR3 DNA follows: TGTGCCTGGAGTCAGGGAGGGGTCGGCTACGAGCAGTACTTC. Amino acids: CAWSQGGVGYEQYF.

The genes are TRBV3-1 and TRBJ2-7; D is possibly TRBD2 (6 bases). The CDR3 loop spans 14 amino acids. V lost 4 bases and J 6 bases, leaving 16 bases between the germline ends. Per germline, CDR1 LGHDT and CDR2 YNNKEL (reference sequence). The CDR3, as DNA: TGTGCCAGCAGCCTGGGACTTGGCGTAGGCGAGCAGTACTTC. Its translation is CASSLGLGVGEQYF.

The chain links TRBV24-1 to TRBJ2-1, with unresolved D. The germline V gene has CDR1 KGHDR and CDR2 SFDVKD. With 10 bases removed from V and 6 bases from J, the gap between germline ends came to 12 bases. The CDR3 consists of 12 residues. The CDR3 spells CATGTALNEQFF. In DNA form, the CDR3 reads TGTGCCACAGGTACGGCCCTCAATGAGCAGTTCTTC.